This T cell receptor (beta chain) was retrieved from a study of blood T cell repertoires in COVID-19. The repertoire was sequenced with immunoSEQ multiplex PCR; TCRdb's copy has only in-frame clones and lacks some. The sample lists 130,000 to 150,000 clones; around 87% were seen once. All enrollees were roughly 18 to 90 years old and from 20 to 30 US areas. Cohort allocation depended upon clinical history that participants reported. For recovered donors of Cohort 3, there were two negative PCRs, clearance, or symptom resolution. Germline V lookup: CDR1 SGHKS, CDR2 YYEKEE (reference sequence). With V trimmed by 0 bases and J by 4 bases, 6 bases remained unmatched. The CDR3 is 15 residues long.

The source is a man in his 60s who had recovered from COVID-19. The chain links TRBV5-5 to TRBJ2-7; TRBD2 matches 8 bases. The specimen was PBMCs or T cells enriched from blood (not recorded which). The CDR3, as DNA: TGTGCCAGCAGCTTGGGTACGGGAGGGAAGTACGAGCAGTACTTC. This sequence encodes CASSLGTGGKYEQYF.